This TCR beta chain originates from a study of T cell responses to AZD1222 COVID-19 vaccine (dated by TCRdb to 2020 to 2023). In terms of the full investigation: TCR sequencing was performed for 233 trial participants, of whom some 200 were given two doses of AZD1222 and around 25 were given two doses of MenACWY control vaccine. Trial participants were enrolled into age subgroups of 18-55, 56-69 and 70-plus years, which contained about 150, 27 and 61 TCR-sequenced participants, respectively. Study-wide findings and limitations: Participants were mostly white British and included more females than males, and it was suggested by the authors that clonal diversity may have been underestimated. The vaccine-associated CD4 TCRs covered the entire spike protein, and the dominant responses fell in regions 160-218 and 743-854. The 56-69-year group was small, and its depth increase did not reach significance, likely because of low power. Because no day 14 peak-response samples were available, repertoires were characterized only after the peak T cell response. Conclusions about previously exposed vaccinees were limited because only 6 or 7 AZD1222 recipients were SARS-CoV-2 seropositive at baseline. A significant rise in spike-specific TCR breadth and depth was observed after two AZD1222 doses relative to day 0 and relative to MenACWY recipients. Reportedly, almost half of the unique spike-specific TCRs recognized epitopes lying outside the regions that are mutated in the B.1.351 and B.1.1.7 variants.

From a lookup of the germline V gene, CDR1 and CDR2 are SGHNT and YENEEA. V is clipped by 5 bases and J by 5 bases, and the sequence between their germline boundaries is 12 bases long. CDR3 length: 13 amino acids, cysteine to phenylalanine. Left in the record is the CDR3 DNA by itself, 39 bases read in frame from the first base. Remarks on this clone: The clone's antigen remains unknown. No base quality information exists; no much larger clone differs at one position. In the same sample, other DNA sequences code for this CDR3.

The CDR3 regions of human TCRbeta chains were analyzed by immunosequencing. On the authors' methods: Repertoire TCRs were matched against a reference library of SARS-CoV-2-specific TCRs generated with the MIRA antigen-specificity platform. Breadth meant the fraction of unique TCRs that were SARS-CoV-2-associated, whereas depth meant the fraction of total T cells that were SARS-CoV-2-associated. Using the MIRA data, each spike-specific TCR was mapped to the spike region that the TCR reacts to and placed in a CD4 or CD8 class. Log10-transformed breadth and depth values were compared by one-way ANOVA with Sidak's multiple comparisons tests. This immuneACCESS table, as held by TCRdb, lists in-frame sequences with V and J called but not all clones. Of the missing ones, under half trace to an unresolved V gene in checked studies; the others have no known cause. The V and J calls and clone size come from that table; D and trimming were worked out from the DNA. This sample holds some 180,000 clones; around 88% were observed only once. Jointly, the top ten make up 0.85% to 1.1% of the sample.

Sample time point, as interpreted from the label and publication: about 28 days (+/-7) after the second vaccine dose. AZD1222 recipients with second doses at about 4 weeks or about 12 weeks were pooled, because spike-specific TCR depth and breadth did not differ between schedules. Samples from vaccinated people were obtained from the UK trials COV001 and COV002, which included a single-blind randomized controlled phase 2/3 trial of AZD1222 (ChAdOx1 nCoV-19) in healthy adults. For TCRbeta chain sequencing, PBMC samples were collected from trial participants at day 0 and at day 28 after the second dose.

The source is an adult who received the AZD1222 COVID-19 vaccine. Recombination linked TRBV11-3 to TRBJ2-5; there is no confident call for the D gene. Source: peripheral blood, taken 28 days after the second AZD1222 dose. The CDR3 reads CASSPRPGETQYF. Here is the DNA: TGTGCCAGCAGCCCCCGACCTGGGGAGACCCAGTACTTC.